This T cell receptor beta chain was identified during a study of T cell clonality in common variable immunodeficiency. Study findings and constraints: Repertoire-complication correlations in CVID were limited by patient heterogeneity.

Donors gave roughly 5 to 8.5 ml heparinized peripheral whole blood. Sequencing input was equivalent genomic DNA from CVID and controls. TCRdb's copy holds only in-frame clones and misses some; the assay was immunoSEQ multiplex PCR. The repertoire consists of over 50,000 clones, none detected only once. J gave up 3 bases and V 6 bases, and 8 bases lay outside the gene matches. Germline loops: CDR1 LNHDA, CDR2 SQIVND (reference sequence). CDR3 size: 16 residues. Many counts were recorded for this clone. The target antigen is unknown. The CDR3 extends 3 residues past the end of the read, so its final part is completed from the germline J gene.

The TCR comes from a person aged 18 to 70 in good health. The sequenced sample consisted of peripheral blood mononuclear cells. V is TRBV19 and J is TRBJ2-2; TRBD2 aligns across 9 bases. CDR3 DNA, as far as it was read: TGTGCCAGTAGCCATGGACTAGCGACCCACACCGGGGAG. Translation gives CASSHGLATHTGE. The whole CDR3 protein reads CASSHGLATHTGELFF.